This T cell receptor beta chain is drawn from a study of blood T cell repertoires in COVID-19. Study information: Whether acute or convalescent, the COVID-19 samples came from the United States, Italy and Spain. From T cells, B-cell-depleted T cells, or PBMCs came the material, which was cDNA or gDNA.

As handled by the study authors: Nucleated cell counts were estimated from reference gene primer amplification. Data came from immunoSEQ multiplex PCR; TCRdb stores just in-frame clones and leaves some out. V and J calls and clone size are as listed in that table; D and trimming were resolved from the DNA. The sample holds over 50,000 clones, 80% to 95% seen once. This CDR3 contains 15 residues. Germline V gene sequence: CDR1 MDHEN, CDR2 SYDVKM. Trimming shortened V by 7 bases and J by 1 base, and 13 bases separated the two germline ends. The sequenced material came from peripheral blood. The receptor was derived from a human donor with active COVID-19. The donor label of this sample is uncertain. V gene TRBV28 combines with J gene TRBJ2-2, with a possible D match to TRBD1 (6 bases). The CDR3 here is CASKRGTKNTGELFF. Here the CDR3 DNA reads TGTGCCAGCAAGAGGGGGACGAAGAACACCGGGGAGCTGTTTTTT.